Listed here are 27 T cell receptor beta chains from one sample, sequenced in a study of blood T cell repertoires in COVID-19. TCRdb's table, derived via immunoSEQ multiplex PCR, lists solely in-frame clones and lacks some. Of about 160,000 clones listed, roughly 80% are singletons. Sample: PBMCs or T cells enriched from blood (not recorded which). These receptors were taken from a woman aged 60-75 years who had recovered from COVID-19.

The CDR3 sequence is CASIIWTGTKNIQYF. The DNA of the CDR3 is TGTGCCAGCATCATATGGACAGGGACCAAAAACATTCAGTACTTC. The chain recombines TRBV6-5 with TRBJ2-4, with TRBD1 matching 8 bases. Losses at the gene ends were 7 bases for V and 2 bases for J; bases not matched to a gene: 7. CDR1 is MNHEY and CDR2 is SVGAGI in the germline V gene. The CDR3 totals 15 residues.

V usage is TRBV11-2 and J usage is TRBJ1-2; unclear D gene. Germline V gives CDR1 SGHAT, CDR2 FQNNGV. V lost 0 bases and J 8 bases, leaving 10 bases between the germline ends. The CDR3 extends over 13 amino acids. The CDR3 nucleotides are TGTGCCAGCAGCTTAGAGGGCGGGAGAGGCTACACCTTC. Translation gives CASSLEGGRGYTF. Together with reference TRBV11-2 and TRBJ1-2, the CDR3 gives the full variable domain: EAGVAQSPRYKIIEKRQSVAFWCNPISGHATLYWYQQILGQGPKLLIQFQNNGVVDDSQLPKDRFSAERLKGVDSTLKIQPAKLEDSAVYLCASSLEGGRGYTFGSGTRLTVV.

As for this clone: Other DNA sequences of this sample code for an identical CDR3. The chain joins TRBV5-1 to TRBJ1-6; 8 nucleotides align to TRBD1. Germline V gene data show CDR1 as SGHRS and CDR2 as YFSETQ. Unmatched junction bases numbered 2, after V lost 2 bases and J lost 7 bases. CDR3 size: 14 residues. CDR3 region: CASSLDRGNSPLHF. In DNA, the CDR3 is TGCGCCAGCAGCTTAGACAGGGGCAATTCACCCCTCCACTTT.

This clone was picked up a small number of times. The chain links TRBV27 to TRBJ2-1, with 7 bases identical to TRBD2. Germline CDR1 reads MNHEY; CDR2 reads SMNVEV (reference sequence). V shed 7 bases and J 9 bases; nucleotides not matched to a gene: 12. This CDR3 comprises 14 residues. The CDR3 DNA sequence: TGTGCCAGCATCAGTGGGGGGGTAAAGGGTGAGCAGTTCTTC. It translates to CASISGGVKGEQFF.

This clone was recorded once. The V and J genes are TRBV27 and TRBJ1-6; possibly TRBD1 for D (6 bases). This CDR3 comprises 18 residues. Trimming pared 0 bases from V and 2 bases from J, leaving 14 bases between. CDR1 MNHEY and CDR2 SMNVEV come from the germline V gene (reference sequence). The CDR3 loop is CASSLSGQGSTYNSPLHF. The DNA for the CDR3 is TGTGCCAGCAGTTTATCCGGGCAGGGGAGCACCTATAATTCACCCCTCCACTTT.

The V gene is TRBV12-3 or TRBV12-4, the J gene TRBJ1-6; 8 positions match TRBD1. CDR3 length equals 13 residues. J lost 7 bases, V lost 8 bases, and 4 bases had no gene match. The CDR3 sequence is CASRWTGNSPLHF. The CDR3 DNA reads TGTGCCAGCCGTTGGACAGGGAATTCACCCCTCCACTTT.

V gene TRBV5-1 combines with J gene TRBJ2-2; a possible D gene is TRBD1 (5 bases). The CDR3 runs to 15 residues. The ends were cut back, 0 bases at V and 6 bases at J, with 12 bases in the middle. The germline CDR1 and CDR2 sequences are SGHRS and YFSETQ. This chain's CDR3 is CASSLGQNPPGELFF. In DNA form, the CDR3 reads TGCGCCAGCAGCTTGGGACAGAATCCCCCCGGGGAGCTGTTTTTT.

The V call is TRBV7-2, the J call TRBJ1-2; TRBD1 aligns across 7 bases. The J segment lost 8 bases and the V segment lost 0 bases, leaving 3 bases of the junction unmatched. The CDR3 sequence is 13 residues long. Germline V gives CDR1 SGHTA, CDR2 FQGNSA. This CDR3 reads CASSLAAGGGYTF. The CDR3 nucleotides read TGTGCCAGCAGCTTAGCGGCAGGGGGGGGCTACACCTTC. Drawing the rest from reference TRBV7-2 and TRBJ1-2, the complete variable domain is GAGVSQSPSNKVTEKGKDVELRCDPISGHTALYWYRQSLGQGLEFLIYFQGNSAPDKSGLPSDRFSAERTGGSVSTLTIQRTQQEDSAVYLCASSLAAGGGYTFGSGTRLTVV.

V usage is TRBV6-5 and J usage is TRBJ1-2, with D perhaps TRBD1 (6 bases). The germline V gene encodes CDR1 MNHEY and CDR2 SVGAGI. The ends were cut back, 6 bases at V and 7 bases at J, with 21 bases in the middle. This CDR3 spans 15 amino acids. Here the CDR3 reads CASRDSGREQGGYTF. As DNA, the CDR3 is TGTGCCAGCAGGGATTCAGGGAGGGAACAGGGTGGCTACACCTTC.

The chain is built from TRBV27 and TRBJ1-5; 7 bases are shared with TRBD1. The germline gives CDR1 MNHEY, CDR2 SMNVEV (reference sequence). V trimming: 4 bases; J trimming: 3 bases; junction bases outside the gene matches: 3. This CDR3 region has 14 residues. For the CDR3, the DNA is TGTGCCAGCAGTTCGCAGGGGGTCAATCAGCCCCAGCATTTT. Translation gives CASSSQGVNQPQHF.

The CDR3 sequence: CASSYLGGEDEKLFF. In DNA, the CDR3 is TGTGCCAGCAGTTACCTAGGGGGCGAGGATGAAAAACTGTTTTTT. V usage is TRBV6-6 and J usage is TRBJ1-4; TRBD1 matches at 7 bases. Trimming cost V 2 bases and J 6 bases; bases outside gene matches: 6. CDR3 length: 15 amino acids. The germline V gene has CDR1 MNHNY and CDR2 SVGAGI (reference sequence).

V gene TRBV6-5 combines with J gene TRBJ2-7; 8 bases map to TRBD2. Trimming removed 4 bases from V and 0 bases from J; junction bases left unmatched: 2. Germline CDR1 and CDR2: MNHEY and SVGAGI. The CDR3 has 14 residues. The DNA for the CDR3 is TGTGCCAGCAGTTTGACTAGCGCCTCCTACGAGCAGTACTTC. This gives the protein CASSLTSASYEQYF.

The rearrangement joins TRBV10-1 to TRBJ1-1; D is unclear. The V gene lost 1 base and the J gene lost 4 bases, with 7 bases spanning the gap. There are 13 residues in the CDR3. The germline gives CDR1 WNHNN, CDR2 SYGVQD (reference sequence). The CDR3 bases are TGCGCCAGCAGTGAGTTCCTGAGCACTGAAGCTTTCTTT. Encoded protein: CASSEFLSTEAFF.

The chain uses TRBV15 and TRBJ1-4, with D perhaps TRBD1 (6 bases). V was pared by 0 bases and J by 8 bases, with 7 bases between. CDR3 length: 13 amino acids. Germline V gene data show CDR1 as LNHNV and CDR2 as YYDKDF (reference sequence). The CDR3 here is CATSRDRGEKLFF. In DNA form, the CDR3 reads TGTGCCACCAGCAGAGACAGGGGAGAAAAACTGTTTTTT.

The chain uses TRBV14 and TRBJ2-2, with unresolved D. CDR3 length: 16 residues. Germline CDR1 is SGHDN and CDR2 is FVKESK. The V end lost 0 bases, the J end lost 3 bases, and 11 bases lay between the germline ends. As DNA, the CDR3 is TGTGCCAGCAGCCAAGAGCTAAATCCACACACCGGGGAGCTGTTTTTT. It codes for CASSQELNPHTGELFF.

The chain has TRBV5-8 and TRBJ2-4, with a tentative D call TRBD2 (6 bases). The CDR3 is made up of 15 amino acids. The V gene lost 2 bases and the J gene lost 1 base, with 10 bases spanning the gap. Germline CDR1 SGHTS, CDR2 YDEGEE. The chain's CDR3 is CASSLTGVAKNIQYF. The CDR3 coding sequence is TGTGCCAGCAGCTTAACGGGGGTTGCCAAAAACATTCAGTACTTC.

The rearrangement links TRBV6-5 to TRBJ2-1; 8 nucleotides match TRBD2. The junction had 0 bases not matched to a gene; V was cut back by 2 bases and J by 3 bases. Germline CDR1 MNHEY, CDR2 SVGAGI. CDR3 length equals 14 residues. CDR3 residues: CASSYGTSYNEQFF. The CDR3 coding sequence is TGTGCCAGCAGTTACGGGACTAGCTACAATGAGCAGTTCTTC.

The gene calls are TRBV6-5 and TRBJ2-1, with D possibly TRBD1 on 6 matching bases. Germline CDR1 reads MNHEY; CDR2 reads SVGAGI. The CDR3 covers 11 residues. The V end lost 4 bases, the J end lost 8 bases, and 6 bases lay between the germline ends. The CDR3 DNA reads as TGTGCCAGCAGTTGGGGGCATGAGCAGTTCTTC. Translating it yields CASSWGHEQFF.

The genes are TRBV9 and TRBJ2-1; 10 bases align to TRBD2. Germline trimming cut 2 bases from V and 7 bases from J; bases unmatched to any gene: 6. This CDR3 contains 15 residues. The germline gives CDR1 SGDLS, CDR2 YYNGEE. CDR3 nucleotides: TGTGCCAGCAGCGTCCTAGCGGGGGTGTTGAATGAGCAGTTCTTC. It encodes CASSVLAGVLNEQFF.

J is TRBJ2-3 and V is TRBV28; 12 nucleotides agree with TRBD2. Germline lookup yields CDR1 MDHEN and CDR2 SYDVKM. The CDR3 covers 15 residues. Unmatched junction bases numbered 6, after V lost 5 bases and J lost 6 bases. CDR3 in amino acids: CASSTLAGGPDTQYF. The DNA of the CDR3 is TGTGCCAGCAGTACCCTAGCGGGGGGGCCCGATACGCAGTATTTT.

The genes are TRBV7-9 and TRBJ2-2; D is unresolved. Trimming cost V 2 bases and J 9 bases, with 13 bases left between them. CDR1 is SEHNR and CDR2 is FQNEAQ in the germline V gene (reference sequence). The CDR3 totals 14 residues. The CDR3 sequence is CASSLLQERRELFF. DNA of the CDR3: TGTGCCAGCAGCTTACTTCAGGAACGCAGGGAGCTGTTTTTT.

This chain uses TRBV19 with TRBJ2-2; 9 bases agree with TRBD2. CDR3 length: 17 amino acids. V shed 0 bases, J shed 9 bases, and the junction held 11 bases outside the gene matches. Germline CDR1 reads LNHDA; CDR2 reads SQIVND (reference sequence). The CDR3 protein is CASSIDALLAGTWELFF. As DNA, the CDR3 is TGTGCCAGTAGTATAGATGCTCTCCTAGCGGGGACCTGGGAGCTGTTTTTT.

In this sample, this clone turned up a few times. The chain carries TRBV19 and TRBJ2-1; 9 bases line up with TRBD2. There are 15 residues in the CDR3. Germline V gene sequence: CDR1 LNHDA, CDR2 SQIVND (reference sequence). The ends lost 1 base at V and 9 bases at J; junction bases unmatched: 7. The CDR3 spells CASSIVAGEAVEQFF. CDR3 DNA: TGTGCCAGTAGTATAGTAGCGGGGGAGGCGGTTGAGCAGTTCTTC.

The rearrangement links TRBV2 to TRBJ1-4, with D possibly being TRBD1 (5 bases). The CDR3 loop spans 14 amino acids. Germline CDR1 and CDR2: SNHLY and FYNNEI. V gave up 4 bases and J gave up 7 bases, with 13 bases separating them. The CDR3 protein is CASSVEGSPEKLFF. CDR3 coding DNA: TGTGCCAGCAGTGTGGAGGGGAGCCCTGAAAAACTGTTTTTT. Full variable domain (rest looked up from reference TRBV2 and TRBJ1-4): EPEVTQTPSHQVTQMGQEVILRCVPISNHLYFYWYRQILGQKVEFLVSFYNNEISEKSEIFDDQFSVERPDGSNFTLKIRSTKLEDSAMYFCASSVEGSPEKLFFGSGTQLSVL.

This clone appeared a few times. The rearrangement links TRBV18 to TRBJ1-1; no firm D call. Germline CDR1 KGHSH, CDR2 LQKENI. V was pared by 6 bases and J by 0 bases, with 8 bases between. This CDR3 contains 13 residues. The CDR3 coding sequence is TGTGCCAGCTCGCCGACAATGAACACTGAAGCTTTCTTT. The encoded protein is CASSPTMNTEAFF.

V and J are TRBV4-1 and TRBJ2-1; 12 nucleotides agree with TRBD2. The CDR3 contains 16 residues. V lost 0 bases, J lost 6 bases, and 3 bases stayed unmatched. CDR1 and CDR2 from the germline V gene are MGHRA and YSYEKL. The CDR3 region has the DNA TGCGCCAGCAGCCAAGAACTAGCGGGGGGCCTCAATGAGCAGTTCTTC. This translates into CASSQELAGGLNEQFF.

V usage is TRBV10-1 and J usage is TRBJ1-1, with 7 bases matching TRBD1. CDR3 length: 14 amino acids. Germline V gene lookup returns CDR1 WNHNN and CDR2 SYGVQD (reference sequence). V lost 1 base to trimming and J lost 5 bases; unmatched junction nucleotides: 4. CDR3 bases: TGCGCCAGCAGTGAGTTCCGCAGGGGGACTGAAGCTTTCTTT. As protein: CASSEFRRGTEAFF.